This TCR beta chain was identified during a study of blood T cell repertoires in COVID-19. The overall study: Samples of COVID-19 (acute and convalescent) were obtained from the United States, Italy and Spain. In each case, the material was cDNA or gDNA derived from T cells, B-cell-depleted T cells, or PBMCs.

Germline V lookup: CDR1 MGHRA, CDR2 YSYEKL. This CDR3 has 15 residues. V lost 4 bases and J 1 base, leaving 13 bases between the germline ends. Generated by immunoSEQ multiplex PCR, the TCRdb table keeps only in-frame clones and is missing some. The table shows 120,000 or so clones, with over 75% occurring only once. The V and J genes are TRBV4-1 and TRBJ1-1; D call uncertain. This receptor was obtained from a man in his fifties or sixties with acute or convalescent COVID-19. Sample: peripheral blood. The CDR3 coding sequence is TGCGCCAGCAGCCTCGACCAGGTAACGAACACTGAAGCTTTCTTT. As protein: CASSLDQVTNTEAFF.